This T cell receptor (beta chain) appears in the sequencing data of a study of blood T cell repertoires in COVID-19. The CDR3 length is 17 residues. Germline CDR1 reads ENHRY; CDR2 reads SYGVKD. The germline V and J ends were trimmed by 8 bases and 0 bases, with 20 bases remaining between them. In the authors' methods: Scientists estimated how many nucleated cells there were by amplifying reference gene primers. Using immunoSEQ multiplex PCR, the repertoire was profiled, and TCRdb retains in-frame clones only, with some absent. Clone size and V and J calls were adopted from that table, with D and trimming inferred from the DNA. The sample lists more than 150,000 clones, 89% occurring once.

The receptor comes from a man aged 60 to 69 with acute or convalescent COVID-19. Source material: peripheral blood. The V and J genes are TRBV10-3 and TRBJ1-3, with D possibly TRBD1 on 5 matching bases. CDR3 in amino acids: CAIAPVQGLSSGNTIYF. The CDR3 nucleotides are TGTGCCATCGCGCCGGTGCAGGGTCTGAGCTCTGGAAACACCATATATTTT.